This is a list of T cell receptor beta chains from one sample in a study of early T cells in non-severe SARS-CoV-2 infection. TCRdb reprocessed the 5' RACE reads via MiXCR and lists one record per CDR3 protein. The data contain about 71,000 distinct CDR3 sequences, roughly an eighth of them singletons. Sequences were obtained from whole blood. These receptor sequences come from an adult who was a healthcare worker with PCR-confirmed SARS-CoV-2 infection or an uninfected control (not recorded which). Each CDR3 is given with its conserved first and last residue. A D gene is named only where the DNA matches it firmly. Clone size is given for some rows only: seen once, a few or many times, or a class if the clone is expanded.

TRBJ1-1,.,.,TRBV7-9,TGTGCCAGCATCTGGACAGCCTCAAACACTGAAGCTTTCTTT,CASIWTASNTEAFF
TRBJ2-5,few,.,TRBV3-1,TGTGCCAGCAGCTCTTTGGAGACCCAGTACTTC,CASSSLETQYF
TRBJ2-7,.,.,TRBV6-6,TGTGCCAGCAATTCCGCAAGCTCCTACGAGCAGTACTTC,CASNSASSYEQYF
TRBJ2-7,many,TRBD2,TRBV28,TGTGCCAGCAGCCGCTTAGCGGGGTCCACCTACGAGCAGTACTTC,CASSRLAGSTYEQYF
TRBJ1-1,few,.,TRBV28,TGTGCCAGCAGTTTAAGGGGGAGGTACACTGAAGCTTTCTTT,CASSLRGRYTEAFF
TRBJ1-2,.,TRBD1,TRBV28,TGTGCCAGCATGGGGACAGCTTATGGCTACACCTTC,CASMGTAYGYTF
TRBJ2-3,.,TRBD2,TRBV6-6,TGTGCCAGCAGTTCCTCCAGACTAGCGGGGGGAATTGGGGATACGCAGTATTTT,CASSSSRLAGGIGDTQYF
TRBJ2-5,many,TRBD1,TRBV20-1,TGCAGTGCTAGAGGGGAGACAGGGGAGGTGGAGACCCAGTACTTC,CSARGETGEVETQYF
TRBJ2-7,few,.,TRBV6-1,TGTACCAGCAGTGAAGGACCGGGACGGGGATACGAGCAGTACTTC,CTSSEGPGRGYEQYF
TRBJ1-5,few,.,TRBV5-1,TGCGCCAGCAGCTTGATGGGGGACAATCAGCCCCAGCATTTT,CASSLMGDNQPQHF
TRBJ2-7,.,.,TRBV28,TGTGCCAGCAGTTGGACACACGAGCAGTACTTC,CASSWTHEQYF
TRBJ2-5,.,TRBD2,TRBV6-2/TRBV6-3,TGTGCCAGCCGGACTAGCGGGACACAAGAGACCCAGTACTTC,CASRTSGTQETQYF
TRBJ1-2,many,.,TRBV11-2,TGTGCCAGCAGCTTAGTGAGTAGGGATCCATCTGGCTACACCTTC,CASSLVSRDPSGYTF
TRBJ2-3,few,.,TRBV29-1,TGCAGCGTGTCCCTGACGGCCACGGGGGATACGCAGTATTTT,CSVSLTATGDTQYF
TRBJ2-1,many,TRBD2,TRBV6-1,TGTGCCAGCATTAGAGCGGGGGGGCCCTACAATGAGCAGTTCTTC,CASIRAGGPYNEQFF
TRBJ2-1,.,TRBD2,TRBV6-1,TGTGCCAGCAGTGAACAGCGGGGGGGATACAATGAGCAGTTCTTC,CASSEQRGGYNEQFF
TRBJ1-4,many,.,TRBV7-2,TGTGCCAGCAGCCCCCGGAGTAAGGGTGAAAAACTGTTTTTT,CASSPRSKGEKLFF
TRBJ2-1,many,.,TRBV4-1,TGCGCCAGCAGCCAAGAGGTAAGGACTTGGACCTACAATGAGCAGTTCTTC,CASSQEVRTWTYNEQFF
TRBJ2-7,.,TRBD1,TRBV20-1,TGCAGTGCTAGAAGACAGGGATTTGGAAACGAGCAGTACTTC,CSARRQGFGNEQYF
TRBJ2-1,.,TRBD2,TRBV6-2/TRBV6-3,TGTGCCAGCAATGGGCATAGCGGGGGTAATGAGCAGTTCTTC,CASNGHSGGNEQFF
TRBJ2-7,many,.,TRBV6-5,TGTGCCAGCAGCCGGACCGATACGGGATACGAGCAGTACTTC,CASSRTDTGYEQYF
TRBJ1-6,.,TRBD1,TRBV12-3/TRBV12-4,TGTGCCAGCAGTTTGCACAGGGGTAATTCACCCCTCCACTTT,CASSLHRGNSPLHF
TRBJ2-7,.,.,TRBV5-1,TGCGCCAGCAGCCCGACCCGCCGCTCCGGCGACGAGCAGTACTTC,CASSPTRRSGDEQYF